Presented here are 3 T cell receptor beta chains from one specimen sequenced in a study of T cell responses to AZD1222 COVID-19 vaccine. Using immunoSEQ multiplex PCR, the repertoire was profiled, and TCRdb retains in-frame clones only, with some absent. The sample has roughly 160,000 clones; roughly 92% are singletons. The source was peripheral blood, collected on day 0 of AZD1222 vaccination. These receptors came from an adult in good health.

The V gene is TRBV6-4, the J gene TRBJ1-2; the D is unclear. From germline, CDR1 is MRHNA and CDR2 SNTAGT. The CDR3 sequence is 15 residues long. Trimming removed 3 bases at V and 4 bases at J, with 15 bases between. Here the CDR3 reads CASSEFPWGTYGYTF. As DNA, the CDR3 is TGTGCCAGCAGTGAATTTCCATGGGGAACCTATGGCTACACCTTC.

V and J are TRBV6-5 and TRBJ1-3; TRBD1 matches at 10 bases. There are 14 residues in the CDR3. The V and J ends lost 6 bases and 11 bases, in that order; junction bases with no gene match: 10. The germline gives CDR1 MNHEY, CDR2 SVGAGI. This CDR3 is CASRARDRGSAIYF. CDR3 DNA sequence: TGTGCCAGCAGAGCCCGGGACAGGGGCTCGGCCATATATTTT.

The rearrangement joins TRBV9 to TRBJ2-3; 10 bases agree with TRBD2. V was pared by 4 bases and J by 6 bases, with 8 bases of the junction left unmatched. Per germline, CDR1 SGDLS and CDR2 YYNGEE. The CDR3 consists of 15 residues. The CDR3 here is CASSPEGLARDTQYF. DNA of the CDR3: TGTGCCAGCAGCCCAGAGGGACTAGCGCGTGATACGCAGTATTTT.